This note documents a single T cell receptor (beta chain) sequence. An end of the junction does not agree with germline; a read error may underlie this. The sample belongs to a study of identical twins. Germline values: CDR1 MGHRA, CDR2 YSYEKL. This CDR3 region has 15 residues. TCRdb passed the 5' RACE reads through MiXCR, listing each CDR3 protein once. Of 450,000 or so distinct CDR3 sequences listed, roughly an eighth are singletons. These data were also reused for a study on yellow fever vaccine responses in identical twins. That paper notes: Twins' vaccine T cell response reportedly gave the appearance of partial convergence and partial personalization.

The TCR comes from a woman younger than 35 in good health. Sequencing was performed on CD4+ T cells sorted from blood. V usage is TRBV4-1 and J usage is TRBJ2-7; the D call may be TRBD1 or TRBD2 (5 bases each). The CDR3 loop is CASSPRDGFSYGQYF. CDR3 bases: TGCGCCAGCAGCCCCCGGGACGGATTCTCCTACGGGCAGTACTTC.